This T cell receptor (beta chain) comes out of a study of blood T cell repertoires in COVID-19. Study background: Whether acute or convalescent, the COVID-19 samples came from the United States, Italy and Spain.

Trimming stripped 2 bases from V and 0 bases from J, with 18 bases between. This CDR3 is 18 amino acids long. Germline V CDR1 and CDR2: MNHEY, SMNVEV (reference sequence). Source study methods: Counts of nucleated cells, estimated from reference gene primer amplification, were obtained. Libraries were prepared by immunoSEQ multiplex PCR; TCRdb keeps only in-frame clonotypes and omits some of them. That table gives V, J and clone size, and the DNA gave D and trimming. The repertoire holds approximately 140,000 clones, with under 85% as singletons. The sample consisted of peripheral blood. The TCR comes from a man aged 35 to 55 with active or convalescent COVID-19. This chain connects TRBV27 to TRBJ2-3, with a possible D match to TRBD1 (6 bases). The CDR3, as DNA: TGTGCCAGCAGTTTACTCTACGGGACAACGACTAGCACAGATACGCAGTATTTT. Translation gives CASSLLYGTTTSTDTQYF.